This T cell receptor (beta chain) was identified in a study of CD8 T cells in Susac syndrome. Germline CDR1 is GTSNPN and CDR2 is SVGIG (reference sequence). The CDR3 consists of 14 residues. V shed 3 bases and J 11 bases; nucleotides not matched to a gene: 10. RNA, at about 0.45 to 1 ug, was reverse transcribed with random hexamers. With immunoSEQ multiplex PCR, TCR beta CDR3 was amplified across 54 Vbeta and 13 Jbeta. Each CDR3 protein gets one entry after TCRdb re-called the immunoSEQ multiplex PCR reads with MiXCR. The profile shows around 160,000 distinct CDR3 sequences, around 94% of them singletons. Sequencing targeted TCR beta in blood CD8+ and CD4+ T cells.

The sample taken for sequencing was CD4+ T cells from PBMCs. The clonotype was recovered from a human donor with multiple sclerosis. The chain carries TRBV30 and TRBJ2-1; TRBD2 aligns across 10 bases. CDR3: CAWSRLAGVLKQFF. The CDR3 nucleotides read TGTGCCTGGAGCCGGCTAGCGGGAGTTTTAAAGCAGTTCTTC.